This note documents a single TCR beta chain sequence. This sample was included in a study of blood T cells in healthy people across ages. Looked up from germline, CDR1 is SGHDN and CDR2 is FVKESK. J gave up 0 bases and V 1 base, and 5 bases lay outside the gene matches. This CDR3 spans 16 amino acids. Combining a sample-barcoded 5' primer with a J-beta primer mix, a second PCR ran for about 6 to 11 cycles. Via MiXCR, TCRdb re-called the 5' RACE reads, giving one row per CDR3 protein. The table has hundreds of thousands of distinct CDR3 sequences, around 42% seen once; the top ten hold around 18%. This chain links TRBV14 with TRBJ2-7, with 8 bases identical to TRBD2. The TCR originated in a man aged 55 to 70 in good health. Source material: blood. CDR3 coding DNA: TGTGCCAGCAGCCAAGGGCGGGGGGCCCGCTCCTACGAGCAGTACTTC. The encoded protein is CASSQGRGARSYEQYF.